This paragraph reports one T cell receptor beta chain. Its antigen is unknown. The data were produced by immunoSEQ multiplex PCR, yet TCRdb's version contains in-frame clones alone and is incomplete. The sample yields 75,000 to 100,000 clones, roughly 84% seen once. Autoimmune disease history or systemic immunosuppression barred patients. The entry originates in a study of OX40 agonist ivuxolimab in advanced cancers. Across the study: Patients received intravenous ivuxolimab every 2 weeks at 0.01 to 10 mg/kg.

The CDR3 runs 13 residues. In germline, CDR1 is GTSNPN, CDR2 SVGIG (reference sequence). Trimming at V came to 8 bases and at J to 9 bases, leaving 8 bases not matched to a gene. Study-wide results and limits: On average, CD8+ T cells showed a greater number of expanded clones than CD4+.

This receptor was obtained from an adult with an advanced solid tumor such as melanoma, head and neck, liver or kidney cancer. This rearrangement joins TRBV30 to TRBJ1-6; 9 bases line up with TRBD1. Sequenced here: CD4+ or CD8+ T cells sorted from blood, sampled in a trial of the OX40 agonist ivuxolimab. This CDR3 reads CARRGQGSSPLHF. CDR3 coding DNA: TGTGCCCGGCGGGGACAGGGAAGTTCACCCCTCCACTTT.